The 5 T cell receptor beta chains below all came from one sample that was sequenced in a study of chemoradiotherapy in HPV16-positive cancers. Assay: immunoSEQ multiplex PCR; the TCRdb copy retains only in-frame clones and omits some. This table holds about 15,000 clones, more than 60% found once. Sampling was done from a patient who underwent chemoradiotherapy. These TCRs come from a human donor with HPV-associated anogenital cancer.

The V and J genes are TRBV19 and TRBJ2-6; 7 bases line up with TRBD1. The CDR3 runs to 15 residues. Germline V lookup: CDR1 LNHDA, CDR2 SQIVND (reference sequence). V was clipped by 6 bases and J by 1 base; unmatched bases: 3. In nucleotides, the CDR3 is TGTGCCAGTAGGCGACAGGGTTCTGGGGCCAACGTCCTGACTTTC. Translating it yields CASRRQGSGANVLTF.

The genes are TRBV30 and TRBJ2-3; 10 nucleotides agree with TRBD1. The CDR3 is 16 residues long. From germline, CDR1 is GTSNPN and CDR2 SVGIG (reference sequence). The V and J ends lost 2 bases and 7 bases, in that order; junction bases with no gene match: 12. Written as DNA, the CDR3 is TGTGCCTGGAGTCAGGTGGGGGGACAGGGGAGGAATACGCAGTATTTT. This gives the protein CAWSQVGGQGRNTQYF.

This chain connects TRBV5-6 to TRBJ2-3; possibly TRBD1 for D (6 bases). Trimming cost V 2 bases and J 4 bases, with 14 bases left between them. The germline V gene encodes CDR1 SGHDT and CDR2 YYEEEE. The CDR3 consists of 15 residues. For the CDR3, the DNA is TGTGCCAGCAGCTTCCTAGGACAGACCCCAGATACGCAGTATTTT. It specifies CASSFLGQTPDTQYF.

This sequence joins TRBV7-2 and TRBJ2-1, with no clear D. The CDR3 covers 16 residues. Trimming took off 5 bases at V and 1 base at J, with 15 bases between the two ends. CDR1 is SGHTA, CDR2 FQGNSA, per germline. DNA of the CDR3: TGTGCCAGCAGCCCATCTTTGGGATCATCCTACAATGAGCAGTTCTTC. It yields the protein CASSPSLGSSYNEQFF.

This chain links TRBV21-1 with TRBJ2-7; the table assigns TRBD2, which was not confirmed against the DNA. TRBV21-1 is shown as a pseudogene. The CDR3 is made up of 19 amino acids. CDR3 sequence: CASSKGPAGDLLTSYEQYF. The CDR3 nucleotides read TGTGCCAGCAGCAAAGGACCAGCGGGGGACTTACTAACCTCCTACGAGCAGTACTTC.